Here is one T cell receptor (beta chain) with its context. In germline, CDR1 is MDHEN, CDR2 SYDVKM. Trimming shortened V by 8 bases and J by 0 bases, and 15 bases separated the two germline ends. The CDR3 contains 15 residues. This entry is derived from a study of OX40 agonist ivuxolimab in advanced cancers. The method was immunoSEQ multiplex PCR; TCRdb's version includes in-frame clones alone and lacks a portion of them. The data show approximately 89,000 clones, 91% seen once. The J gene is TRBJ2-3, the V gene TRBV28; weak D call: TRBD2 (7 bases). The TCR sequence derives from an adult with an advanced solid tumor such as melanoma, head and neck, liver or kidney cancer. The sample was CD4+ or CD8+ T cells sorted from blood, taken in a trial of the OX40 agonist ivuxolimab. The CDR3 loop is CASLVGGGSTDTQYF. The CDR3 DNA follows: TGTGCCAGCCTGGTGGGAGGGGGGAGCACAGATACGCAGTATTTT.